This record covers a single TCR beta chain. The antigen is undetermined. Within the sample, other DNA sequences also encode this same CDR3. Indicated treatment: treatment-naive control, cytoreductive nephrectomy. Control tumor donors were a few females and fewer than twelve males, median age about 50 years. There are 17 residues in the CDR3. Germline CDR1 reads SGDLS; CDR2 reads YYNGEE. Trimming removed 0 bases from V and 0 bases from J; junction bases left unmatched: 5. The sample comes from a study of radiation and T cells in renal cell carcinoma. The study's findings and limits: Compared with controls, irradiated tumors had more, larger dominant CDR3 motifs. Irradiated tumors had higher TCR clonality than control tumors.

Sequencing was performed with immunoSEQ multiplex PCR; in TCRdb, only in-frame clones are kept and a portion is missing. This sample has 6,000 to 8,000 clones; less than 65% occur once, and the top ten carry about 40%. This clonotype was obtained from a woman aged 65 to 85 with renal cell carcinoma. The sample here was tumor tissue, taken from a patient whose treatment was nephrectomy without radiotherapy. The chain employs TRBV9 and TRBJ2-3; 9 nucleotides align to TRBD2. CDR3 coding DNA: TGTGCCAGCAGCGTAGAATCGGCGGGGGGGAGCACAGATACGCAGTATTTT. Translation: CASSVESAGGSTDTQYF. Full variable domain (remainder filled in from reference TRBV9 and TRBJ2-3): DSGVTQTPKHLITATGQRVTLRCSPRSGDLSVYWYQQSLDQGLQFLIQYYNGEERAKGNILERFSAQQFPDLHSELNLSSLELGDSALYFCASSVESAGGSTDTQYFGPGTRLTVL.